This T cell receptor (beta chain) was sequenced for a study of T cell changes during pregnancy in multiple sclerosis (dated by TCRdb to about 2019). For the wider study: Changes in the T cell repertoire over the course of pregnancy were examined in this study in women with multiple sclerosis.

The library was made by the immunoSEQ multiplex PCR assay. Here the immuneACCESS table is served through TCRdb, limited to in-frame sequences with V and J called. Missing clones are a known gap in these copies; in checked studies unresolved V genes cover under half, and the rest lacks a known reason. In all, the sample holds 39,000 or so clones, and about 92% of those were seen once. 8% to 10% of the sample goes to the ten largest clones. On this clone itself: Its binding antigen is unknown. No base quality information exists; no much larger clone differs at one position.

V lost 0 bases and J lost 5 bases; the stretch between them is 12 bases long. The CDR3 measures 14 amino acids from cysteine to phenylalanine. Just CDR3 DNA is preserved here, 42 bases in frame from base 1. The germline V gene sets CDR1 to SGHDT and CDR2 to YYEEEE. Recombination joined TRBV5-6 with TRBJ2-7, and possibly TRBD2, on 5 matching bases. The input for sequencing was CD8+ T cells from peripheral blood mononuclear cells, taken in the first trimester of pregnancy. The clonotype was recovered from a female donor with multiple sclerosis, enrolled in a pregnancy study. In nucleotides, the sequence is TGTGCCAGCAGCTTGGTGGGAGTTCCAAACGAGCAGTACTTC. Its amino acids are CASSLVGVPNEQYF.